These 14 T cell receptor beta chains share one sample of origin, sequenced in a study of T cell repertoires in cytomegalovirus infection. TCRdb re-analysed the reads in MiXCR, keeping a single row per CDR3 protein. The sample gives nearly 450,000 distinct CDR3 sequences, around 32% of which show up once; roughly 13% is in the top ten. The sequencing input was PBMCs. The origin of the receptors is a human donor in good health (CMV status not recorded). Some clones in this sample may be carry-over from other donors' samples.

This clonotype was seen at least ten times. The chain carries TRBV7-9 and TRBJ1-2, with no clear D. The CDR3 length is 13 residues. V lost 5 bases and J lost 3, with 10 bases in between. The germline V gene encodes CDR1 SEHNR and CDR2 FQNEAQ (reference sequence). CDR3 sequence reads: CASSPPSDYGYTF. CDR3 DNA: TGTGCCAGCAGCCCCCCTTCTGACTATGGCTACACCTTC.

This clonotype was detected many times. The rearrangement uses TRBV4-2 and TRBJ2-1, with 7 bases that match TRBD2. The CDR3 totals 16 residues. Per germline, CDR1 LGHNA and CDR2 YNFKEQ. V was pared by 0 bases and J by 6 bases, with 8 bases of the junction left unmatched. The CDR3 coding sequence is TGTGCCAGCAGCCAAGATGGGGGAGGGAGTTCCAATGAGCAGTTCTTC. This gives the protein CASSQDGGGSSNEQFF.

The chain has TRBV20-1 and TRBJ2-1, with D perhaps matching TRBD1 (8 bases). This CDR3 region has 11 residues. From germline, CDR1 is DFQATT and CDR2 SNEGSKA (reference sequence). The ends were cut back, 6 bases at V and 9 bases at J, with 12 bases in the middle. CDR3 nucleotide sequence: TGCAGTGCAAACAGGGGGGGTGAGCAGTTCTTC. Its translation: CSANRGGEQFF.

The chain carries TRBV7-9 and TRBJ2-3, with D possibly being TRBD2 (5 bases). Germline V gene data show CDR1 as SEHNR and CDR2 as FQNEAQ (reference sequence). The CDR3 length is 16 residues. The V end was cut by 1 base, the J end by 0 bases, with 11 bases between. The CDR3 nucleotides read TGTGCCAGCAGCTTAGATGAGGGTACTAGCACAGATACGCAGTATTTT. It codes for CASSLDEGTSTDTQYF. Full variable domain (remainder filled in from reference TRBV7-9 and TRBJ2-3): DTGVSQNPRHKITKRGQNVTFRCDPISEHNRLYWYRQTLGQGPEFLTYFQNEAQLEKSRLLSDRFSAERPKGSFSTLEIQRTEQGDSAMYLCASSLDEGTSTDTQYFGPGTRLTVL.

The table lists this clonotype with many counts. The CDR3 coding sequence is TGTGCCAGCAGTTACTCCCAAGGCAGGGGATATGAGCAGTTCTTC. Translated: CASSYSQGRGYEQFF. The chain links TRBV6-5 to TRBJ2-1; perhaps TRBD1 as D (6 bases). The CDR3 sequence is 15 residues long. Trimming removed 0 bases at V and 8 bases at J, with 14 bases between. CDR1 MNHEY and CDR2 SVGAGI come from the germline V gene.

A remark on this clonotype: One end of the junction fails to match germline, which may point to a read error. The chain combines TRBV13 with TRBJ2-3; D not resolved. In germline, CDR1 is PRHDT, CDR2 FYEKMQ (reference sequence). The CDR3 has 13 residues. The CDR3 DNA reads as TGCGCCAGCAGTATTGGACGGGTAGATACGCAGTATTTT. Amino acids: CASSIGRVDTQYF.

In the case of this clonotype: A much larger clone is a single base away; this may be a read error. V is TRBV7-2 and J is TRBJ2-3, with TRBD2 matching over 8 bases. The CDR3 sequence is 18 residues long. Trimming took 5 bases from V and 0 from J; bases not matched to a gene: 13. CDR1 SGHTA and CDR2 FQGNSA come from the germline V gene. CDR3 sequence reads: CASSPRRAGVFSTDTQYF. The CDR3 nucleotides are TGTGCCAGCAGCCCCCGACGAGCGGGGGTATTTAGCACAGATACGCAGTATTTT.

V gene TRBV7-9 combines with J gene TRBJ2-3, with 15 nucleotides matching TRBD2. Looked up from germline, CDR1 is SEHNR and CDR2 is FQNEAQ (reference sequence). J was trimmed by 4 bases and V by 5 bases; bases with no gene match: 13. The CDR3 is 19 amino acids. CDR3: CASSPAGLAGGLGPDTQYF. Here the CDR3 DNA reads TGTGCCAGCAGCCCAGCTGGACTAGCGGGGGGGCTGGGACCAGATACGCAGTATTTT.

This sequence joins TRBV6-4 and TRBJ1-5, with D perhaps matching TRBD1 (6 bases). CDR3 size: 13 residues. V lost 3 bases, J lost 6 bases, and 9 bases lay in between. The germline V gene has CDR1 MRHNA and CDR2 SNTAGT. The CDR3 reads CASSEGARQPQHF. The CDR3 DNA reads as TGTGCCAGCAGTGAGGGGGCCCGTCAGCCCCAGCATTTT.

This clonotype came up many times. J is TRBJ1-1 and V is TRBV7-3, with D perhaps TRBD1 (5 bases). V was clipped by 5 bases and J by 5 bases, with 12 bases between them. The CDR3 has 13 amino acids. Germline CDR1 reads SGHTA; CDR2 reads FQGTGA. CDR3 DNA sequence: TGTGCCAGCAGCCACGGGGGTTGGACTGAAGCTTTCTTT. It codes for CASSHGGWTEAFF. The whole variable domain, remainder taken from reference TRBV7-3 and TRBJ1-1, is GAGVSQTPSNKVTEKGKYVELRCDPISGHTALYWYRQSLGQGPEFLIYFQGTGAADDSGLPNDRFFAVRPEGSVSTLKIQRTERGDSAVYLCASSHGGWTEAFFGQGTRLTVV.

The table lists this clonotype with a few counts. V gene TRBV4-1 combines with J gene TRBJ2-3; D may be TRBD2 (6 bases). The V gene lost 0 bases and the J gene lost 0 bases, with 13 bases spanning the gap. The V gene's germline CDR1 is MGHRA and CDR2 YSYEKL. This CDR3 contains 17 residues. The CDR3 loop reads CASSQDRAGPSTDTQYF. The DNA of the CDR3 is TGCGCCAGCAGCCAAGATCGGGCGGGGCCGAGCACAGATACGCAGTATTTT.

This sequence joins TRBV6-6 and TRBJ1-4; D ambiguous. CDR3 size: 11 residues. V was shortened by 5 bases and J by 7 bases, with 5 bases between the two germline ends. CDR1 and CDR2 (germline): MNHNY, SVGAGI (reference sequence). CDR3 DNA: TGTGCCAGCAGTCGACTTGAAAAACTGTTTTTT. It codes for CASSRLEKLFF.

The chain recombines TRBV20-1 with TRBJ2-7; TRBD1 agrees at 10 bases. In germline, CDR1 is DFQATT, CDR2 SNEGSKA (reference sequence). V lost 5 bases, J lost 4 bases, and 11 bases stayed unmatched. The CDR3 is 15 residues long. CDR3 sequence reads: CSAVQPGQGRYEQYF. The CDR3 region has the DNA TGCAGTGCTGTACAACCGGGACAGGGGCGATACGAGCAGTACTTC.

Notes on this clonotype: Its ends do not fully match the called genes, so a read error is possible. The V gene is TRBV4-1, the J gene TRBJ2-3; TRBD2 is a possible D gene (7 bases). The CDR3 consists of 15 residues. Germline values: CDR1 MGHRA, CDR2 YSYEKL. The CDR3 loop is CSSSSAGAGTDTQYF. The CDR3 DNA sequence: TGCTCCAGCAGCTCGGCGGGGGCCGGCACAGATACGCAGTATTTT.